These 28 T cell receptor beta chains share one sample of origin, sequenced in a study of OX40 agonist ivuxolimab in advanced cancers. Sequencing was performed with immunoSEQ multiplex PCR; in TCRdb, only in-frame clones are kept and a portion is missing. The table has about 67,000 clones, around nine tenths seen once. This specimen consisted of CD4+ or CD8+ T cells sorted from blood, obtained in a trial of the OX40 agonist ivuxolimab. The receptors derive from an adult with an advanced solid tumor such as melanoma, head and neck, liver or kidney cancer.

The CDR3 loop reads CASSLDGSSGYNEQFF. CDR3 bases: TGCGCCAGCAGCTTGGATGGGTCTAGCGGCTACAATGAGCAGTTCTTC. The chain has TRBV5-1 and TRBJ2-1; 7 bases map to TRBD2. Germline-derived CDR1 and CDR2 are SGHRS and YFSETQ. The CDR3 has 16 residues. V lost 0 bases to trimming and J lost 3 bases; unmatched junction nucleotides: 6.

The rearrangement joins TRBV14 to TRBJ1-1; D unresolved. With 4 bases removed from V and 4 bases from J, the gap between germline ends came to 16 bases. The CDR3 loop spans 15 amino acids. In germline, CDR1 is SGHDN, CDR2 FVKESK. The CDR3 region is CASSPHLVEGTEAFF. The CDR3 DNA reads TGTGCCAGCAGCCCCCATCTCGTCGAAGGCACTGAAGCTTTCTTT.

The chain links TRBV7-6 to TRBJ2-2; 11 bases fit TRBD1. Germline CDR1 SGHVS, CDR2 FNYEAQ. With V trimmed by 5 bases and J by 4 bases, 6 bases remained unmatched. The CDR3 runs to 16 residues. CDR3 in DNA: TGTGCCAGCAGCCTATTCGGGACAGGGGGCACCGGGGAGCTGTTTTTT. Translated: CASSLFGTGGTGELFF.

V is TRBV19 and J is TRBJ1-1, with TRBD1 matching over 7 bases. J lost 6 bases, V lost 3 bases, and 10 bases had no gene match. The CDR3 extends over 15 amino acids. In germline, CDR1 is LNHDA, CDR2 SQIVND (reference sequence). The CDR3: CASSMGQRVKSEAFF. In nucleotides, the CDR3 is TGTGCCAGTAGTATGGGACAGAGGGTAAAGTCTGAAGCTTTCTTT. The entire variable domain, with the rest obtained from reference TRBV19 and TRBJ1-1, is as follows: DGGITQSPKYLFRKEGQNVTLSCEQNLNHDAMYWYRQDPGQGLRLIYYSQIVNDFQKGDIAEGYSVSREKKESFPLTVTSAQKNPTAFYLCASSMGQRVKSEAFFGQGTRLTVV.

The V and J genes are TRBV19 and TRBJ2-2; 7 nucleotides match TRBD1. Germline V gene lookup returns CDR1 LNHDA and CDR2 SQIVND (reference sequence). The junction had 9 bases not matched to a gene; V was cut back by 7 bases and J by 4 bases. The CDR3 is 15 residues long. Here the CDR3 reads CASKDRESVTGELFF. In DNA form, the CDR3 reads TGTGCCAGTAAAGACAGGGAGTCGGTCACCGGGGAGCTGTTTTTT.

This clone was observed a few times. This sequence joins TRBV6-1 and TRBJ2-2; a weak D match, TRBD1 (6 bases). Germline CDR1 is MNHNS and CDR2 is SASEGT. CDR3 length equals 13 residues. V was pared by 6 bases and J by 6 bases, with 11 bases between. The chain's CDR3 is CASRPYRAGELFF. Written as DNA, the CDR3 is TGTGCCAGCAGGCCGTACAGGGCCGGGGAGCTGTTTTTT.

V usage is TRBV6-6 and J usage is TRBJ1-2, with D uncertain. Trimming stripped 0 bases from V and 8 bases from J, with 13 bases between. Germline CDR1 reads MNHNY; CDR2 reads SVGAGI (reference sequence). This CDR3 is built from 14 residues. The CDR3 region is CASSYSWVGEGYTF. The CDR3 DNA reads TGTGCCAGCAGTTACTCTTGGGTTGGCGAGGGCTACACCTTC.

The J gene is TRBJ2-5, the V gene TRBV7-9; 11 bases map to TRBD1. Germline CDR1 and CDR2: SEHNR and FQNEAQ (reference sequence). Unmatched junction bases numbered 6, after V lost 5 bases and J lost 4 bases. The CDR3 extends over 15 amino acids. For the CDR3, the DNA is TGTGCCAGCAGCGTAGGACAGGGGGCGGGAGAGACCCAGTACTTC. It codes for CASSVGQGAGETQYF.

This clone came up a few times. The chain employs TRBV28 and TRBJ1-5, with 10 nucleotides matching TRBD1. The V gene end was trimmed by 3 bases and the J gene end by 2 bases; junction bases not matched to a gene: 7. The germline CDR1 and CDR2 sequences are MDHEN and SYDVKM. This CDR3 is built from 17 residues. CDR3 bases: TGTGCCAGCAGTTTTCTCCTGGGGACAGGGGGCAATCAGCCCCAGCATTTT. Protein sequence: CASSFLLGTGGNQPQHF.

J is TRBJ1-1 and V is TRBV7-9, with TRBD1 matching 7 bases. This CDR3 region has 13 residues. Germline V CDR1 and CDR2: SEHNR, FQNEAQ (reference sequence). With 3 bases clipped from V and 13 bases from J, the junction kept 11 bases outside the gene matches. The chain's CDR3 is CASSLGQGDVGFF. In nucleotides, the CDR3 is TGTGCCAGCAGCTTGGGTCAGGGGGACGTGGGTTTCTTT. The entire variable domain, with the rest obtained from reference TRBV7-9 and TRBJ1-1, is as follows: DTGVSQNPRHKITKRGQNVTFRCDPISEHNRLYWYRQTLGQGPEFLTYFQNEAQLEKSRLLSDRFSAERPKGSFSTLEIQRTEQGDSAMYLCASSLGQGDVGFFGQGTRLTVV.

DNA for the CDR3: TGCGCCAGCAGCCCGGATCACCAGGGCACTGAAGCTTTCTTT. It translates to CASSPDHQGTEAFF. The genes are TRBV5-1 and TRBJ1-1; D is perhaps TRBD1 (5 bases). Germline lookup yields CDR1 SGHRS and CDR2 YFSETQ. This CDR3 comprises 14 residues. The germline V and J ends were trimmed by 4 bases and 4 bases, with 14 bases remaining between them.

The rearrangement uses TRBV18 and TRBJ1-1; D is perhaps TRBD1 (5 bases). Trimming took 3 bases from V and 1 from J, leaving 12 bases between them. The CDR3 totals 15 residues. From germline, CDR1 is KGHSH and CDR2 LQKENI. CDR3 protein: CASSPGQAKNTEAFF. DNA of the CDR3: TGTGCCAGCTCACCGGGGCAGGCAAAGAACACTGAAGCTTTCTTT.

This clone was counted a single time. DNA for the CDR3: TGTGCCAGTAGCCCATACGAAGGGTCCCACAATGAGCAGTTCTTC. Its translation is CASSPYEGSHNEQFF. The chain employs TRBV19 and TRBJ2-1; D call uncertain. Germline V lookup: CDR1 LNHDA, CDR2 SQIVND (reference sequence). Between the trimmed V and J ends, which lost 6 bases and 5 bases, there was a span of 17 bases. The CDR3 extends over 15 amino acids.

Only a few counts were recorded for this clone. The chain has TRBV10-1 and TRBJ1-1; 8 nucleotides match TRBD1. V trimming: 3 bases; J trimming: 7 bases; junction bases outside the gene matches: 7. Germline V gives CDR1 WNHNN, CDR2 SYGVQD (reference sequence). The CDR3 loop spans 14 amino acids. This chain's CDR3 is CASSEQGGVDEAFF. CDR3 sequence (DNA): TGCGCCAGCAGTGAACAGGGGGGGGTTGATGAAGCTTTCTTT.

The chain recombines TRBV7-2 with TRBJ2-5; D is undetermined. V gave up 1 base and J gave up 2 bases, with 8 bases separating them. The CDR3 runs to 14 residues. From germline, CDR1 is SGHTA and CDR2 FQGNSA. CDR3 sequence reads: CASSLVGGQETQYF. The CDR3 coding sequence is TGTGCCAGCAGCTTAGTCGGTGGACAAGAGACCCAGTACTTC. Based on the CDR3 plus reference TRBV7-2 and TRBJ2-5, the full variable domain is GAGVSQSPSNKVTEKGKDVELRCDPISGHTALYWYRQSLGQGLEFLIYFQGNSAPDKSGLPSDRFSAERTGGSVSTLTIQRTQQEDSAVYLCASSLVGGQETQYFGPGTRLLVL.

The chain has TRBV4-3 and TRBJ2-2; 8 bases are a match to TRBD1. Germline CDR1 reads LGHNA; CDR2 reads YSLEER. After removal of 0 bases from V and 4 bases from J, the junction contained 7 bases not matched to a gene. This CDR3 is 17 amino acids long. In nucleotides, the CDR3 is TGCGCCAGCAGCCAAGAATACAGGGGGATCAGCACCGGGGAGCTGTTTTTT. It specifies CASSQEYRGISTGELFF.

This clone was observed a few times. The chain employs TRBV12-5 and TRBJ2-4, with TRBD2 matching 7 bases. The CDR3 has 15 residues. CDR1 is LGHNT, CDR2 FRNRAP, per germline. The junction had 6 bases not matched to a gene; V was cut back by 7 bases and J by 0 bases. As DNA, the CDR3 is TGTGCTAGTGCAAAAGCGGGGATAGCCAAAAACATTCAGTACTTC. Translation gives CASAKAGIAKNIQYF. The full variable domain, in which reference TRBV12-5 and TRBJ2-4 provide the parts outside the CDR3, is DARVTQTPRHKVTEMGQEVTMRCQPILGHNTVFWYRQTMMQGLELLAYFRNRAPLDDSGMPKDRFSAEMPDATLATLKIQPSEPRDSAVYFCASAKAGIAKNIQYFGAGTRLSVL.

The chain joins TRBV10-3 to TRBJ2-3; tentative D call: TRBD2 (6 bases). CDR1 and CDR2 from the germline V gene are ENHRY and SYGVKD. This CDR3 spans 15 amino acids. V was clipped by 6 bases and J by 2 bases, with 15 bases between them. CDR3 nucleotides: TGTGCCATCAGAACGGGACGGGAGTTCACAGATACGCAGTATTTT. Translation gives CAIRTGREFTDTQYF.

This chain connects TRBV27 to TRBJ1-5; tentative D call: TRBD1 (5 bases). The germline V gene encodes CDR1 MNHEY and CDR2 SMNVEV (reference sequence). The CDR3 totals 13 residues. V dropped 5 bases and J dropped 11 bases, with 16 bases sitting between them. CDR3: CASSKSGGTTQHF. CDR3 nucleotide sequence: TGTGCCAGCAGTAAATCAGGTGGGACCACCCAGCATTTT.

The chain couples TRBV19 to TRBJ2-2; D remains ambiguous. The ends were cut back, 1 base at V and 2 bases at J, with 5 bases in the middle. Germline values: CDR1 LNHDA, CDR2 SQIVND (reference sequence). CDR3 length equals 14 residues. The CDR3 DNA reads TGTGCCAGTAGTATAGCTAGAAACACCGGGGAGCTGTTTTTT. The encoded protein is CASSIARNTGELFF.

This clone came up a few times. V and J are TRBV28 and TRBJ1-3; perhaps TRBD1 as D (5 bases). CDR1 is MDHEN and CDR2 is SYDVKM in the germline V gene. Deletions cut 3 bases from V and 0 bases from J, with 12 bases between. This CDR3 is 16 amino acids long. The CDR3 DNA follows: TGTGCCAGCAGTTTGCAGGGCCCCTACTCTGGAAACACCATATATTTT. Translated, it gives CASSLQGPYSGNTIYF.

This clone has a handful of counts. The chain joins TRBV28 to TRBJ2-5; 7 bases are shared with TRBD1. The CDR3 spans 15 residues. Germline V gene data show CDR1 as MDHEN and CDR2 as SYDVKM. V was pared by 6 bases and J by 6 bases, with 13 bases of the junction left unmatched. CDR3 bases: TGTGCCAGCAGCGCCGGACAGGTTGGCCCGAAGACCCAGTACTTC. Translated: CASSAGQVGPKTQYF.

The J gene is TRBJ1-2, the V gene TRBV2; 7 bases fit TRBD1. The CDR3 has 12 amino acids. The J segment lost 13 bases and the V segment lost 6 bases, leaving 11 bases of the junction unmatched. Germline CDR1 reads SNHLY; CDR2 reads FYNNEI. The CDR3 coding sequence is TGTGCCAGCAGACTCCAAGACAGGGTTGGCACCTTC. This gives the protein CASRLQDRVGTF. Full variable domain (outside the CDR3, taken from reference TRBV2 and TRBJ1-2): EPEVTQTPSHQVTQMGQEVILRCVPISNHLYFYWYRQILGQKVEFLVSFYNNEISEKSEIFDDQFSVERPDGSNFTLKIRSTKLEDSAMYFCASRLQDRVGTFGSGTRLTVV.

The J gene is TRBJ2-5, the V gene TRBV11-3, with TRBD2 matching over 13 bases. Germline CDR1 is SGHNT and CDR2 is YENEEA. The CDR3 has 16 amino acids. V was pared by 5 bases and J by 5 bases, with 8 bases of the junction left unmatched. The DNA of the CDR3 is TGTGCCAGCAGCATTCGGACTAGCGGGAGTGTGGAGACCCAGTACTTC. Translating gives CASSIRTSGSVETQYF.

The chain couples TRBV27 to TRBJ2-7, with TRBD2 matching over 8 bases. Germline V gene sequence: CDR1 MNHEY, CDR2 SMNVEV (reference sequence). The CDR3 runs to 15 residues. The V and J ends lost 4 bases and 4 bases, in that order; junction bases with no gene match: 9. CDR3 in amino acids: CASSSRASGRYEQYF. In DNA, the CDR3 is TGTGCCAGCAGTTCCCGGGCTAGCGGGCGATACGAGCAGTACTTC.

The chain uses TRBV19 and TRBJ2-2; D might be TRBD1 or TRBD2, each matching 5 bases. V lost 8 bases and J lost 1, with 20 bases in between. The CDR3 extends over 17 amino acids. Germline loops: CDR1 LNHDA, CDR2 SQIVND (reference sequence). The CDR3: CASREQGPLMNTGELFF. The CDR3 DNA follows: TGTGCCAGTCGCGAGCAGGGACCTTTGATGAACACCGGGGAGCTGTTTTTT.

V and J are TRBV18 and TRBJ2-1; D perhaps matches TRBD2 (6 bases). The V and J ends lost 3 bases and 6 bases respectively, with 6 bases between them. Germline V gene sequence: CDR1 KGHSH, CDR2 LQKENI. The CDR3 is 12 residues long. CDR3 nucleotides: TGTGCCAGCTCACCCGGGGGCAATGAGCAGTTCTTC. Amino acids: CASSPGGNEQFF.

V and J are TRBV15 and TRBJ1-4; weak D call: TRBD1 (5 bases). V lost 0 bases and J 2 bases, leaving 16 bases between the germline ends. Germline values: CDR1 LNHNV, CDR2 YYDKDF (reference sequence). The CDR3 contains 18 residues. The CDR3 DNA sequence: TGTGCCACCAGCAGAGATTGGGGGGGTGGGACCACTAATGAAAAACTGTTTTTT. Its protein product is CATSRDWGGGTTNEKLFF. The full variable domain, rest sourced from reference TRBV15 and TRBJ1-4, is DAMVIQNPRYQVTQFGKPVTLSCSQTLNHNVMYWYQQKSSQAPKLLFHYYDKDFNNEADTPDNFQSRRPNTSFCFLDIRSPGLGDTAMYLCATSRDWGGGTTNEKLFFGSGTQLSVL.